The 27 T cell receptor beta chains presented below share a single source sample, sequenced in a study of tumor and adjacent non-tumor tissue in lung cancer. TCRbeta libraries were built with three rounds of nested PCR, modified from ARM-PCR. Using its own MiXCR run on the multiplex PCR reads, TCRdb lists one record per CDR3 protein. The table lists tens of thousands of distinct CDR3 sequences, approximately 60% of them singletons. No cell sorting was done before RNA was extracted from the tissue. This non-tumor lung sample came from over 3 cm beyond the tumor edge. Sequences were obtained from distant non-tumor lung tissue. The source of these receptors is a woman aged 40-49 years with non-small cell lung cancer.

The table lists this clonotype with many counts. This sequence joins TRBV6-1 and TRBJ2-1; TRBD2 agrees at 13 bases. Germline V lookup: CDR1 MNHNS, CDR2 SASEGT. Trimming at V came to 6 bases and at J to 12 bases, leaving 14 bases not matched to a gene. The CDR3 loop spans 16 amino acids. The CDR3 here is CASRVGLGTSGDRQFF. The CDR3 DNA follows: TGTGCCAGCAGGGTAGGACTGGGGACTAGCGGGGATCGGCAGTTCTTC.

As regards this clonotype: This may arise from a read error, as a much more abundant clone is one base away. The chain couples TRBV5-1 to TRBJ2-3, with D unresolved. The V and J ends lost 7 bases and 3 bases respectively, with 12 bases between them. Looked up from germline, CDR1 is SGHRS and CDR2 is YFSETQ. The CDR3 is 13 residues long. This chain's CDR3 is CASGQRKTDTQYF. The CDR3 bases are TGCGCCAGCGGCCAGAGGAAGACAGATACGCAGTATTTT.

This clonotype turned up a few times. This chain uses TRBV20-1 with TRBJ2-1; 10 bases line up with TRBD2. CDR3 length equals 18 residues. J was trimmed by 12 bases and V by 6 bases; bases with no gene match: 26. Germline CDR1 DFQATT, CDR2 SNEGSKA (reference sequence). The CDR3 DNA follows: TGCAGTGCCAGACCCCCGATCACCACTAGCGGGAATATATATGGGCAGTTCTTC. Its translation is CSARPPITTSGNIYGQFF.

Regarding this clonotype: Possible read error: a much larger clone is one base away. The chain couples TRBV11-2 to TRBJ2-3, with D perhaps being TRBD1 or TRBD2 (5 bases each). Germline V CDR1 and CDR2: SGHAT, FQNNGV. This CDR3 contains 16 residues. CDR3 residues: CASSLGGLSSTGTQYF. CDR3 coding DNA: TGTGCCAGCAGCTTAGGGGGGTTATCTAGCACAGGTACGCAGTATTTT.

Notes on this clonotype: In this CDR3 the conserved last residue, phenylalanine or tryptophan, is missing, so a read error is likely. V is TRBV11-2 and J is TRBJ1-1, with D perhaps TRBD1 (6 bases). V was cut by 0 bases and J by 11 bases, with 10 bases left in between. Germline-derived CDR1 and CDR2 are SGHAT and FQNNGV. The CDR3 length is 12 residues. CDR3 sequence: CASSLEGALAFS. The CDR3 DNA reads as TGTGCCAGCAGCTTAGAGGGGGCTCTGGCTTTCTCT.

About this clonotype itself: A clone one base away is much larger, so this may be a read error. The chain uses TRBV28 and TRBJ1-1; D not resolved. CDR1 and CDR2 from the germline V gene are MDHEN and SYDVKM. The CDR3 sequence is 13 residues long. Here the CDR3 DNA reads TGTTCCAGCAGTCTCACCCCCGTGACCGAAGCTTTCTTT. Protein: CSSSLTPVTEAFF.

About this clonotype: Since the CDR3 does not end with the conserved phenylalanine or tryptophan, this likely comes from a read error. No DNA is shown, since the ends of the CDR3 on it are uncertain; the CDR3 is the one TCRdb lists. This chain uses TRBV6-6 with TRBJ2-7; TRBD1, the table's D call, was not compared with the DNA. From germline, CDR1 is MNHNY and CDR2 SVGAGI (reference sequence). The CDR3 is 13 amino acids long, termini counted. The CDR3: CASSPGGRYEEYS.

Concerning this clonotype: One junction end does not reproduce the germline sequence, and a read error may be involved. The CDR3 loop is CASRKRGATKEKLFF. CDR3 nucleotide sequence: TGTGCCAGCAGAAAACGGGGCGCAACTAAAGAAAAACTGTTTTTT. The chain recombines TRBV12-3 or TRBV12-4 with TRBJ1-4, with TRBD1 as a possible D gene (5 bases). This CDR3 is 15 amino acids long.

This clonotype was observed a few times. One end of the junction is discordant with germline, which a read error may explain. This chain joins TRBV20-1 and TRBJ1-5, with 11 bases identical to TRBD1. The germline V gene has CDR1 DFQATT and CDR2 SNEGSKA (reference sequence). CDR3 length: 15 amino acids. CDR3 DNA sequence: TGCAGTGCTAGACCGGGACAGGGGGAGGGCCAGCCCCAGCGTTTT. Amino acid sequence: CSARPGQGEGQPQRF.

A few counts support this clonotype. A much larger clone is a single base away; this may be a read error. V and J are TRBV5-6 and TRBJ1-1; no clear D. Germline loops: CDR1 SGHDT, CDR2 YYEEEE. The CDR3 has 13 residues. The CDR3 reads CAGSFGGLTEAFF. The CDR3 DNA sequence: TGTGCCGGCAGTTTCGGAGGTTTAACTGAAGCTTTCTTT.

This clonotype was detected ten times or more. The V call is TRBV5-1, the J call TRBJ2-5; 8 bases are shared with TRBD2. In germline, CDR1 is SGHRS, CDR2 YFSETQ. This CDR3 comprises 13 residues. V was pared by 3 bases and J by 5 bases, with 3 bases of the junction left unmatched. The CDR3 region is CASSSGRGETQYF. In DNA, the CDR3 is TGCGCCAGCAGCTCCGGGAGGGGTGAGACCCAGTACTTC.

On this clonotype: Germline and junction disagree at one end, which may indicate a read error. CDR3 sequence (DNA): TGCGCTAGCAGCCGAGATCGGGACGGGGCCGAGACCCGGTACTTC. Protein sequence: CASSRDRDGAETRYF. The V call is TRBV4-1, the J call TRBJ2-5, with D perhaps given as TRBD1 or TRBD2 (5 bases each). CDR3 size: 15 residues. The germline V gene encodes CDR1 MGHRA and CDR2 YSYEKL.

Points on this clonotype: The conserved final phenylalanine or tryptophan is absent from the CDR3, which likely points to a read error. The V gene is TRBV11-2, the J gene TRBJ1-2, with unresolved D. Germline CDR1 is SGHAT and CDR2 is FQNNGV. The CDR3 has 13 residues. The CDR3 spells CTSSSGRNYGYTL. DNA of the CDR3: TGTACCAGCAGCTCCGGACGGAACTATGGCTACACCTTA.

The chain recombines TRBV11-1 with TRBJ2-3; D is ambiguous. This CDR3 comprises 11 residues. V was cut by 3 bases and J by 11 bases, with 9 bases left in between. Germline CDR1 SGHAT, CDR2 FQDESV (reference sequence). The CDR3 here is CASSFLSWQYF. The DNA for the CDR3 is TGTGCCAGCAGCTTTCTGAGTTGGCAGTATTTT.

This clonotype was detected a few times. With a much larger clone just one base away, this may be a read error. It is unclear where the CDR3 begins or ends on the DNA, so no DNA is shown, and the CDR3 is as TCRdb lists it. The chain has TRBV29-1 and TRBJ1-2; TRBD1, the table's D call, was not compared with the DNA. The CDR3 comprises 12 residues, both ends counted. Germline values: CDR1 SQVTM, CDR2 ANQGSEA. Here the CDR3 reads CSVGTGAKGYAF.

The chain carries TRBV11-3 and TRBJ1-1; no clear D gene. The germline CDR1 and CDR2 sequences are SGHNT and YENEEA. This CDR3 is 11 amino acids long. Trimming removed 11 bases at V and 7 bases at J, with 14 bases between. For the CDR3, the DNA is TGTGCCTACAGCCTGCGGCGTGAAGCTTTCTTT. This translates into CAYSLRREAFF.

Worth noting for this clonotype: The junction departs from germline at one end; a sequencing error may be responsible. The chain links TRBV6-1 to TRBJ1-5; D remains unclear. The germline V gene encodes CDR1 MNHNS and CDR2 SASEGT. This CDR3 contains 14 residues. CDR3 nucleotides: TGTGACAGCAGTGCGTCAATTACCAGTCAGCCCCAGCATTTT. Translating it yields CDSSASITSQPQHF.

As concerns this clonotype: Its ends do not fully match the called genes, so a read error is possible. The V and J genes are TRBV2 and TRBJ2-7; no definite D call. The CDR3 covers 11 residues. Germline-derived CDR1 and CDR2 are SNHLY and FYNNEI. For the CDR3, the DNA is TGTACCAGCAGTCTAGACTACGAGCAGTACTTC. Translated: CTSSLDYEQYF.

As concerns this clonotype: This clone may be a read error of a much larger clone one base away. This chain links TRBV12-3 or TRBV12-4 with TRBJ2-4, with TRBD1 matching 9 bases. The V and J ends lost 4 bases and 8 bases, in that order; junction bases with no gene match: 6. The CDR3 loop spans 14 amino acids. The CDR3 DNA reads as TGTGCCAGCAGTTCGACAGGGGGGGCGGACATTCAGTACTTC. Translated, it gives CASSSTGGADIQYF.

Regarding this clonotype: Germline is not matched at one junction end, which may reflect a read error. This chain joins TRBV6-5 and TRBJ1-1, with D uncertain. Germline values: CDR1 MNHEY, CDR2 SVGAGI. The CDR3 is 12 amino acids. In DNA form, the CDR3 reads TGTGCCTACAGTTTTTTAAGGGTTGAAGCATTCTTT. This encodes CAYSFLRVEAFF.

The CDR3 loop is CSGTVGRYTGEPFF. The CDR3, as DNA: TGCAGCGGAACAGTCGGGAGGTACACCGGGGAACCGTTTTTT. This chain joins TRBV29-1 and TRBJ2-2, with 7 bases aligning to TRBD2. The CDR3 is 14 amino acids. Germline CDR1 and CDR2: SQVTM and ANQGSEA. V lost 7 bases and J lost 16; bases outside the gene matches: 21.

Details on this clonotype: With a much larger clone just one base away, this may be a read error. The chain has TRBV5-1 and TRBJ2-1, with unresolved D. There are 12 residues in the CDR3. V lost 6 bases to trimming and J lost 2 bases, with 6 bases between them. Germline V gene sequence: CDR1 SGHRS, CDR2 YFSETQ. DNA for the CDR3: TGCGCCAGCATCTCCCCCTACAATGAGCAGTTCTTC. Residues: CASISPYNEQFF.

Regarding this clonotype: One end of the junction does not line up with germline, which may come from a read error. The chain joins TRBV11-2 to TRBJ2-7; D is perhaps TRBD2 (5 bases). CDR1 SGHAT and CDR2 FQNNGV come from the germline V gene. This CDR3 has 12 amino acids. The CDR3 here is CASSSDYYVQYF. CDR3 DNA sequence: TGTGCCAGCAGCTCAGACTACTACGTGCAGTATTTC.

A note on this clonotype: Its ends do not fully match the called genes, so a read error is possible. V gene TRBV29-1 combines with J gene TRBJ2-7; no reliable D call. Germline assignment: CDR1 SQVTM and CDR2 ANQGSEA. This CDR3 contains 13 residues. DNA of the CDR3: TGCAGCATTGAGGCTCCCCCCTCCTACAAGCAGTACTTC. This gives the protein CSIEAPPSYKQYF.

In regard to this clonotype: The junction does not match germline at one end; this may be a read error. This rearrangement joins TRBV6-2 or TRBV6-3 to TRBJ1-2; TRBD1 aligns across 9 bases. The CDR3 covers 13 residues. Germline V gene lookup returns CDR1 MNHEY and CDR2 SVGEGT. In DNA, the CDR3 is TGTGCCAGCAGGGAACAGGGGGCGCTTGGCTACGCCTTC. Encoded protein: CASREQGALGYAF.

In the case of this clonotype: One junction end disagrees with the germline gene, perhaps due to a read error. This sequence joins TRBV6-1 and TRBJ1-1; no clear D gene. The CDR3 loop spans 13 amino acids. Germline V gene sequence: CDR1 MNHNS, CDR2 SASEGT. DNA for the CDR3: TGTGCCATCAATCGGAACACCTACACTGAGGCTTTCTTT. Its protein product is CAINRNTYTEAFF.

As regards this clonotype: This may stem from a read error, because a much larger clone lies one nucleotide away. The chain carries TRBV7-3 and TRBJ1-2, with no clear D. Germline CDR1 SGHTA, CDR2 FQGTGA. This CDR3 is 14 amino acids long. CDR3 protein: CAGSLTGQPGGYTF. The CDR3 DNA reads as TGTGCCGGCAGCTTAACCGGGCAGCCTGGTGGCTACACCTTC.